The 2 T cell receptor beta chains given below trace back to one sample, sequenced in a study. The sorted Tregs were CD4+CD25+CD127-/low cells. TCRdb ran MiXCR on the 5' RACE reads and lists one entry per CDR3 protein. The data contain tens of thousands of distinct CDR3 sequences, roughly 28% of them singletons. The sample comprised tumor-infiltrating Tregs sorted from the breast tumor. The receptor source for this set is a female donor with breast cancer.

V and J are TRBV3-2 and TRBJ2-1; the D call in the table, TRBD2, was not verified against the DNA. TRBV3-2 is a listed pseudogene. The CDR3 loop spans 17 amino acids. In DNA, the CDR3 is TGTGCCAGCAGCCAAGCGGGACTAGCGGTCCCCGGTGATGAGCAGTTCTTC. The encoded protein is CASSQAGLAVPGDEQFF.

The V call is TRBV12-3 or TRBV12-4, the J call TRBJ2-3; D call uncertain. The length of the CDR3 is 11 residues. Trimming pared 5 bases from V and 4 bases from J, leaving 4 bases between. CDR3 nucleotides: TGTGCCAGCAGTCGATCAGATACGCAGTATTTT. Translating gives CASSRSDTQYF.